The 7 T cell receptor beta chains presented below share a single source sample, sequenced in a study of blood T cell repertoires in COVID-19. Clones were sequenced by immunoSEQ multiplex PCR, and TCRdb holds only the in-frame ones, with some missing. The sample records 200,000 to 300,000 clones, more than 85% being singletons. Sequencing used peripheral blood. These receptors were collected from a person under 35 with COVID-19, enrolled during active disease.

The chain employs TRBV3-1 (or the pseudogene TRBV3-2) and TRBJ1-3; the match to TRBD1 covers 11 bases. With V trimmed by 3 bases and J by 2 bases, 6 bases remained unmatched. The CDR3 has 17 amino acids. Germline lookup yields CDR1 LGHDT and CDR2 YNNKEL (reference sequence). The CDR3: CASSHRTGGLTGNTIYF. CDR3 in DNA: TGTGCCAGCAGCCATAGGACAGGGGGCTTAACTGGAAACACCATATATTTT.

The J gene is TRBJ2-3, the V gene TRBV27; 10 positions match TRBD2. The germline CDR1 and CDR2 sequences are MNHEY and SMNVEV (reference sequence). The CDR3 loop spans 16 amino acids. V shed 5 bases and J 6 bases; nucleotides not matched to a gene: 11. The CDR3 DNA sequence: TGTGCCAGCAGTCCGCGGACTAGCGGTGGGGGGGATACGCAGTATTTT. Its protein is CASSPRTSGGGDTQYF.

The chain couples TRBV24-1 to TRBJ1-3; D is unclear. Germline loops: CDR1 KGHDR, CDR2 SFDVKD. CDR3 length: 13 residues. Deletions cut 9 bases from V and 2 bases from J, with 10 bases between. CDR3 nucleotide sequence: TGTGCCACCCAGGACGGGACTGGAAACACCATATATTTT. Protein sequence: CATQDGTGNTIYF.

The J gene is TRBJ2-1, the V gene TRBV6-4; the match to TRBD2 covers 9 bases. This CDR3 is built from 15 residues. The ends lost 3 bases at V and 4 bases at J; junction bases unmatched: 4. Germline CDR1 MRHNA, CDR2 SNTAGT. The CDR3 DNA reads TGTGCCAGCAGTGAACGTAGCGGGAGTTACAATGAGCAGTTCTTC. Translation gives CASSERSGSYNEQFF.

This clone has just one count. V usage is TRBV5-4 and J usage is TRBJ2-7; TRBD1 matches 10 bases. The J segment lost 4 bases and the V segment lost 4 bases, leaving 5 bases of the junction unmatched. The CDR3 loop spans 14 amino acids. CDR1 SGHNT and CDR2 YYREEE come from the germline V gene (reference sequence). CDR3 nucleotide sequence: TGTGCCAGCAGCCATGACAGGGGGCATTACGAGCAGTACTTC. Its translation is CASSHDRGHYEQYF. The variable domain in full, completed from reference TRBV5-4 and TRBJ2-7, reads ETGVTQSPTHLIKTRGQQVTLRCSSQSGHNTVSWYQQALGQGPQFIFQYYREEENGRGNFPPRFSGLQFPNYSSELNVNALELDDSALYLCASSHDRGHYEQYFGPGTRLTVT.

This clone was detected once. This rearrangement joins TRBV7-9 to TRBJ2-1; 10 bases line up with TRBD2. The CDR3 sequence is 16 residues long. CDR1 and CDR2 from the germline V gene are SEHNR and FQNEAQ (reference sequence). Trimming took 2 bases from V and 7 from J; bases not matched to a gene: 8. The CDR3: CASSLTSGNSANEQFF. CDR3 nucleotide sequence: TGTGCCAGCAGCTTAACTAGCGGGAATTCGGCGAATGAGCAGTTCTTC.

The chain has TRBV19 and TRBJ1-5, with D unclear. V was pared by 5 bases and J by 1 base, with 15 bases between. There are 16 residues in the CDR3. Germline V gene sequence: CDR1 LNHDA, CDR2 SQIVND (reference sequence). The DNA for the CDR3 is TGTGCCAGTAGTCCAAGAGGCGGGTTGAGCAATCAGCCCCAGCATTTT. As protein: CASSPRGGLSNQPQHF. Full variable domain (remainder filled in from reference TRBV19 and TRBJ1-5): DGGITQSPKYLFRKEGQNVTLSCEQNLNHDAMYWYRQDPGQGLRLIYYSQIVNDFQKGDIAEGYSVSREKKESFPLTVTSAQKNPTAFYLCASSPRGGLSNQPQHFGDGTRLSIL.